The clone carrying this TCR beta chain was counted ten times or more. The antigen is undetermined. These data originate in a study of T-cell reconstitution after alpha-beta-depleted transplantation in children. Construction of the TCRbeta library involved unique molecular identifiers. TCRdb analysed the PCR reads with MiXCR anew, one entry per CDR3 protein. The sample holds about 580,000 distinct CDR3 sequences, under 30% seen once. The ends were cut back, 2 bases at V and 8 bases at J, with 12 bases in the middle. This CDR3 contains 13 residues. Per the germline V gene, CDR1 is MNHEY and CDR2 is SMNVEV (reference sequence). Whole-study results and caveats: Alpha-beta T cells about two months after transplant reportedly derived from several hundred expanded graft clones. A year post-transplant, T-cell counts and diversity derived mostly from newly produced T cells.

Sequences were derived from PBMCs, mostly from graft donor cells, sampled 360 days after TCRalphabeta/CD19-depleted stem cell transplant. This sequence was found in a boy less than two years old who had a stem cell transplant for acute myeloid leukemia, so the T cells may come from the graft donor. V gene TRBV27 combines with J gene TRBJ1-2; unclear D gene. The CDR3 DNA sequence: TGTGCCAGCAGTTTAGAGGGTCAAGGGGGCTACACCTTC. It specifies CASSLEGQGGYTF.